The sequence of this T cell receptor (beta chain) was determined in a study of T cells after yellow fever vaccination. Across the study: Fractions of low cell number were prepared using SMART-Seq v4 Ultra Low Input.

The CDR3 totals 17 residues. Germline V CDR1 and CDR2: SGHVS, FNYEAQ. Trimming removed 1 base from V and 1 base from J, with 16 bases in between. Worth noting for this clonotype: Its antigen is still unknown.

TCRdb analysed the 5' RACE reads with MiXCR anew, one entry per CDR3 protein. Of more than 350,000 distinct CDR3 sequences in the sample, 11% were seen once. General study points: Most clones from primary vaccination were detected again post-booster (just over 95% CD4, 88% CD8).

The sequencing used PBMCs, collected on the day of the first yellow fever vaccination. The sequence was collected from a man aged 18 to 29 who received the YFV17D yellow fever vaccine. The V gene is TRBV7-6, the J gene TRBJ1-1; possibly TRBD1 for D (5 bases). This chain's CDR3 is CASSLGVKWTQNTEAFF. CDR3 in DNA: TGTGCCAGCAGCTTAGGGGTCAAGTGGACACAGAACACTGAAGCTTTCTTT.